These T cell receptor beta chains were read from a single sample in a study of breast tumors, draining lymph nodes, adjacent tissues. TCRdb re-called the multiplex PCR reads with MiXCR, one entry per CDR3 protein. In the table there are some 130,000 distinct CDR3 sequences, around 21% of which are singletons. Sequenced input: axillary lymph node tissue. The receptor source for this set is a female donor with breast cancer. Some clones in this sample may be carry-over from other donors' samples. The CDR3 runs from the conserved cysteine through the conserved F or W. The order of the fields is D gene, J gene, V gene, CDR3 protein. A D gene is named only where the DNA matches it firmly.

>TRBD2|TRBJ2-7|TRBV5-1
CASSSTSGYYEQYF
>-|TRBJ2-3|TRBV19
CASKLSSSTDTQYF
>TRBD1|TRBJ1-4|TRBV2
CASSKTGGANEKLFF
>-|TRBJ2-1|TRBV24-1
CATSLATSSYNEQFF
>TRBD2|TRBJ2-5|TRBV15
CATSRGGGQETQYF
>-|TRBJ2-1|TRBV24-1
CATSGLGGGSLYNEQFF
>-|TRBJ1-5|TRBV10-2
CASSDGRGGNQPQHF
>-|TRBJ2-3|TRBV30
CAWRGTPHTQYF
>TRBD2|TRBJ2-5|TRBV18
CASSASWTSEETQYF
>-|TRBJ1-2|TRBV5-6
CASSLGPPYGYTF
>-|TRBJ2-7|TRBV2
CASSGGRGVEQYF
>TRBD2|TRBJ2-5|TRBV7-2
CASSTDSGSGQETQYF
>TRBD1|TRBJ1-2|TRBV20-1
CSGGGDRLYGYTF
>-|TRBJ2-7|TRBV27
CASSWAQVSSYEQYF
>-|TRBJ2-1|TRBV7-3
CASSLSGVSPNEQFF
>-|TRBJ2-5|TRBV2
CASSLKPLGGETQYF
>TRBD2|TRBJ2-7|TRBV20-1
CSAEKIAGESYEQYF
>-|TRBJ2-7|TRBV25-1
CASSDSWGAHGEQYF
>-|TRBJ2-7|TRBV12-3/TRBV12-4
CASSLTTYFYEQYF
>TRBD1|TRBJ1-6|TRBV28
CASSGDRRYSPLHF
>-|TRBJ2-7|TRBV18
CASSPKRTPSYEQYF
>TRBD2|TRBJ2-7|TRBV20-1
CSARGASGSAYEQYF